This entry is about one T cell receptor (beta chain). Its target is unknown. The table came from immunoSEQ multiplex PCR; TCRdb's copy has only in-frame clones and leaves some out. The table has about 68,000 clones, approximately 78% seen once. This entry belongs to a study of PD-1 blockade in mismatch repair-deficient tumors. Study-wide context: Enrolled about 2013-2017, patients had progressing, pretreated mismatch repair-deficient cancers of 12 to 13 types. Study observations and caveats: Tumor-resident clones, often absent from pretreatment blood, expanded after pembrolizumab and then contracted.

Trimming took 4 bases from V and 5 from J; bases not matched to a gene: 9. The CDR3 runs to 15 residues. The germline gives CDR1 LNHDA, CDR2 SQIVND (reference sequence). TCR sequencing covered a few patients who responded to pembrolizumab. The chain carries TRBV19 and TRBJ1-2; 8 positions agree with TRBD1. Source: peripheral blood, taken 2 weeks after starting pembrolizumab. This TCR derives from an adult with mismatch repair-deficient cancer. The CDR3 loop reads CASSSRDRNDYGYTF. In DNA form, the CDR3 reads TGTGCCAGTAGTAGCAGGGACAGGAATGATTATGGCTACACCTTC.